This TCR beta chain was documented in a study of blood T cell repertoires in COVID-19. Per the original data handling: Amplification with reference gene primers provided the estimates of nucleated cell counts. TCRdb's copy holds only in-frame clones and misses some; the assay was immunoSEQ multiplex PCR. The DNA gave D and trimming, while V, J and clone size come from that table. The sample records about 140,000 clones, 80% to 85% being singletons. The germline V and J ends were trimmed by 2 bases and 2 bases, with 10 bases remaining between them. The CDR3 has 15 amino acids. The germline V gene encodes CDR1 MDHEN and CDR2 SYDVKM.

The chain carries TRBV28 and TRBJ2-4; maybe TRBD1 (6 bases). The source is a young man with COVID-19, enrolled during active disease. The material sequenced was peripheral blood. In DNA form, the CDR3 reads TGTGCCAGCAGTTTAAGGACAGTCACCAAAAACATTCAGTACTTC. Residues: CASSLRTVTKNIQYF.